The rows below give T cell receptor beta chains drawn from one sample of a study of shared clonotypes between healthy human individuals. The table came from immunoSEQ multiplex PCR; TCRdb's copy has only in-frame clones and leaves some out. Altogether approximately 2.5 million clones are present, around 90% being singletons, with the ten largest covering over 0.12%. The sequenced sample was naive CD4+ T cells sorted from blood. These receptor sequences come from a man between 18 and 29 years old in good health. Each CDR3 is given with its conserved first and last residue. The order of the fields is clone size, V gene, J gene, D gene, CDR3 protein, CDR3 DNA. The D gene is left open where the match is weak. Expanded clones are given a class, and other clones once, few, many or no size at all.

>.|TRBV5-1|TRBJ1-2|TRBD1
CASSLGDSANYGYTF
TGCGCCAGCAGCTTAGGGGACAGCGCTAACTATGGCTACACCTTC
>.|TRBV7-3|TRBJ2-3|TRBD1
CASGKQGSTDTQYF
TGTGCCAGCGGAAAACAGGGGAGCACAGATACGCAGTATTTT
>.|TRBV19|TRBJ2-2|.
CASSILRANTGELFF
TGTGCCAGTAGTATCCTCCGGGCCAACACCGGGGAGCTGTTTTTT
>.|TRBV30|TRBJ2-7|.
CAWSATNGDYEQYF
TGTGCCTGGAGTGCGACGAACGGGGACTACGAGCAGTACTTC
>.|TRBV30|TRBJ1-1|.
CAWSVPGKAEAFF
TGTGCCTGGAGTGTTCCAGGAAAGGCTGAAGCTTTCTTT
>.|TRBV14|TRBJ2-7|.
CASSQVAGAEQYF
TGTGCCAGCAGCCAAGTCGCAGGGGCCGAGCAGTACTTC
>.|TRBV12-5|TRBJ1-5|TRBD1
CASGLVPGQGSNQPQHF
TGTGCTAGTGGTTTGGTTCCGGGACAGGGTAGCAATCAGCCCCAGCATTTT
>.|TRBV11-3|TRBJ2-7|.
CASTLRGPYEQYF
TGTGCCAGCACCCTCCGCGGGCCGTACGAGCAGTACTTC
>few|TRBV28|TRBJ1-1|.
CASSLSVTNTEAFF
TGTGCCAGCAGTTTATCGGTTACGAACACTGAAGCTTTCTTT
>.|TRBV30|TRBJ2-1|TRBD1
CAWVKGQLNEQFF
TGTGCCTGGGTTAAGGGACAGCTAAATGAGCAGTTCTTC
>.|TRBV6-1|TRBJ2-3|.
CASRSSGGPDTQYF
TGTGCCAGCAGGAGTAGTGGGGGGCCAGATACGCAGTATTTT
>.|TRBV18|TRBJ1-1|.
CASSPQGPPNTEAFF
TGTGCCAGCTCACCACAGGGGCCACCCAACACTGAAGCTTTCTTT
>.|TRBV7-7|TRBJ2-3|TRBD2
CASSQGLAGSTDTQYF
TGTGCTAGCAGCCAGGGACTAGCGGGGTCCACAGATACGCAGTATTTT
>.|TRBV7-2|TRBJ2-5|.
CASSLVWVGETQYF
TGTGCCAGCAGCTTAGTTTGGGTAGGAGAGACCCAGTACTTC
>.|TRBV11-2|TRBJ1-5|.
CASSLDEAAGGYQPQHF
TGTGCCAGCAGCTTAGATGAGGCGGCCGGAGGGTATCAGCCCCAGCATTTT
>.|TRBV6-1|TRBJ2-7|.
CASNPQGGRYEQYF
TGTGCCAGCAACCCCCAGGGGGGGCGGTACGAGCAGTACTTC
>.|TRBV13|TRBJ2-7|TRBD2
CASSGDGLAGTYEQYF
TGTGCCAGCAGCGGTGATGGGCTAGCGGGAACCTACGAGCAGTACTTC
>.|TRBV27|TRBJ2-7|.
CASSLYTPIDEQYF
TGTGCCAGCAGTTTATACACTCCAATCGACGAGCAGTACTTC
>.|TRBV9|TRBJ2-1|TRBD2
CASSATSGAYNEQFF
TGTGCCAGCAGCGCAACTAGCGGTGCCTACAATGAGCAGTTCTTC
>.|TRBV6-4|TRBJ2-1|TRBD2
CASSDHSGRENEQFF
TGTGCCAGCAGTGACCACAGCGGGAGGGAGAATGAGCAGTTCTTC
>few|TRBV7-9|TRBJ2-7|.
CASSRQGRDEQYF
TGTGCCAGCAGCCGACAGGGGAGGGACGAGCAGTACTTC
>.|TRBV28|TRBJ2-1|TRBD2
CASSLPLGAGGRNEQFF
TGTGCCAGCAGTTTACCCCTTGGAGCGGGGGGGCGCAATGAGCAGTTCTTC
>.|TRBV11-2|TRBJ2-3|TRBD1
CASSLIFRDRGADTQYF
TGTGCCAGCAGCTTAATTTTTAGGGACAGGGGAGCAGATACGCAGTATTTT
>.|TRBV5-4|TRBJ2-5|TRBD2
CASSFSGAQETQYF
TGTGCCAGCAGCTTTAGCGGGGCCCAAGAGACCCAGTACTTC
>.|TRBV28|TRBJ2-7|TRBD1
CASRTSSGTVNYEQYF
TGTGCCAGTAGAACCTCGTCCGGGACAGTAAACTACGAGCAGTACTTC
>.|TRBV10-2|TRBJ1-4|.
CASSDYGRSGEKLFF
TGCGCCAGCAGTGATTATGGGAGGTCGGGCGAAAAACTGTTTTTT
>.|TRBV6-1|TRBJ2-5|TRBD1
CASRDRSPLKQYF
TGTGCCAGCAGGGACAGGTCACCATTAAAGCAGTACTTC
>.|TRBV2|TRBJ2-6|.
CASTQGAGANVLTF
TGTGCCAGCACCCAGGGTGCTGGGGCCAACGTCCTGACTTTC
>.|TRBV6-5|TRBJ2-5|.
CASSGGPPSQETQYF
TGTGCCAGCAGCGGCGGACCCCCGTCCCAAGAGACCCAGTACTTC
>.|TRBV19|TRBJ1-1|TRBD1
CASSHRGLVPNTEAFF
TGTGCCAGTAGTCACAGGGGGCTGGTCCCGAACACTGAAGCTTTCTTT
>.|TRBV9|TRBJ2-3|TRBD2
CASSVGEAGKSTDTQYF
TGTGCCAGCAGCGTAGGGGAAGCGGGGAAGAGCACAGATACGCAGTATTTT
>.|TRBV5-1|TRBJ1-2|.
CASSLEGRAPEIYGYTF
TGCGCCAGCAGCTTGGAGGGCAGGGCCCCTGAAATCTATGGCTACACCTTC
>.|TRBV6-5|TRBJ1-5|.
CASSVSGGNQPQHF
TGTGCCAGCAGTGTCAGCGGTGGCAATCAGCCCCAGCATTTT
>.|TRBV5-5|TRBJ2-7|.
CASSLVAGDSYEQYF
TGTGCCAGCAGCTTGGTGGCAGGGGACTCCTACGAGCAGTACTTC
>.|TRBV11-3|TRBJ2-3|.
CASSLDRTSRQYF
TGTGCCAGCAGCTTAGATCGTACTAGTCGCCAGTATTTT
>.|TRBV7-9|TRBJ2-7|.
CASSLTSPPYEQYF
TGTGCCAGCAGCTTAACCTCCCCGCCCTACGAGCAGTACTTC
>.|TRBV21-1|TRBJ1-1|.
CANQQKGIRAFF
TGTGCCAACCAGCAAAAGGGGATCCGAGCTTTCTTT
>.|TRBV28|TRBJ2-7|.
CASNPRFGQLYSYEQYF
TGTGCCAGCAATCCCAGGTTCGGACAGCTTTATTCCTACGAGCAGTACTTC
>.|TRBV5-4|TRBJ2-3|.
CASSLPDAGTDTQYF
TGTGCCAGCAGCCTCCCAGATGCGGGTACAGATACGCAGTATTTT
>.|TRBV30|TRBJ2-7|TRBD1
CAWRPGQGIYEQYF
TGTGCCTGGAGGCCGGGACAGGGGATATACGAGCAGTACTTC
>.|TRBV5-5|TRBJ2-2|TRBD1
CASSRRGWETGELFF
TGTGCCAGCAGCCGCAGGGGGTGGGAAACCGGGGAGCTGTTTTTT
>.|TRBV14|TRBJ1-1|TRBD1
CASSHATGGTEAFF
TGTGCCAGCAGCCACGCGACAGGGGGTACTGAAGCTTTCTTT
>.|TRBV2|TRBJ2-2|.
CASSPLVTGELFF
TGTGCCAGCAGTCCACTAGTCACCGGGGAGCTGTTTTTT
>.|TRBV11-2|TRBJ2-3|TRBD1
CASSSRTGGPDTQYF
TGTGCCAGCAGCTCTAGGACAGGGGGCCCTGATACGCAGTATTTT
>.|TRBV7-8|TRBJ2-7|TRBD2
CASSRQSTSGSYEQYF
TGTGCCAGCAGCAGACAATCGACTAGCGGGAGCTACGAGCAGTACTTC
>.|TRBV7-2|TRBJ2-5|.
CASSNRRETETQYF
TGTGCCAGCAGCAACCGCAGGGAGACGGAGACCCAGTACTTC
>.|TRBV2|TRBJ2-2|.
CASSKWGGQTPNTGELFF
TGTGCCAGCTCAAAGTGGGGGGGACAGACTCCGAACACCGGGGAGCTGTTTTTT
>.|TRBV2|TRBJ1-4|.
CASSEIGGRQEKLFF
TGTGCCAGCAGTGAAATCGGGGGGCGTCAGGAAAAACTGTTTTTT
>.|TRBV9|TRBJ2-7|.
CASSVRGLSSYEQYF
TGTGCCAGCAGCGTGCGGGGGCTGAGCTCCTACGAGCAGTACTTC